Included here is one T cell receptor (beta chain) sequence, with context. This sample was taken from a study of blood T cell repertoires in COVID-19. Overall study: Acute and convalescent COVID-19 samples came from the United States, Italy and Spain. The cDNA or gDNA used as material had been derived from T cells, B-cell-depleted T cells, or PBMCs.

The length of the CDR3 is 16 residues. CDR1 and CDR2 from the germline V gene are MDHEN and SYDVKM. J was trimmed by 4 bases and V by 3 bases; bases with no gene match: 9. How the authors handled the data: Reference gene primer amplification gave nucleated cell count estimates. Only in-frame clones appear in the TCRdb table, and some are missing; sequencing was by immunoSEQ multiplex PCR. Clone size and V and J calls were adopted from that table, with D and trimming inferred from the DNA. The table shows 230,000 or so clones, with 84% occurring only once. This clonotype was sampled from a man in his thirties or forties with active or convalescent COVID-19. The rearrangement uses TRBV28 and TRBJ1-3; TRBD1 matches at 7 bases. Input material: peripheral blood. In DNA form, the CDR3 reads TGTGCCAGCAGTTTGCTGACAGGGACAAGGGGAAACACCATATATTTT. Amino acids: CASSLLTGTRGNTIYF.